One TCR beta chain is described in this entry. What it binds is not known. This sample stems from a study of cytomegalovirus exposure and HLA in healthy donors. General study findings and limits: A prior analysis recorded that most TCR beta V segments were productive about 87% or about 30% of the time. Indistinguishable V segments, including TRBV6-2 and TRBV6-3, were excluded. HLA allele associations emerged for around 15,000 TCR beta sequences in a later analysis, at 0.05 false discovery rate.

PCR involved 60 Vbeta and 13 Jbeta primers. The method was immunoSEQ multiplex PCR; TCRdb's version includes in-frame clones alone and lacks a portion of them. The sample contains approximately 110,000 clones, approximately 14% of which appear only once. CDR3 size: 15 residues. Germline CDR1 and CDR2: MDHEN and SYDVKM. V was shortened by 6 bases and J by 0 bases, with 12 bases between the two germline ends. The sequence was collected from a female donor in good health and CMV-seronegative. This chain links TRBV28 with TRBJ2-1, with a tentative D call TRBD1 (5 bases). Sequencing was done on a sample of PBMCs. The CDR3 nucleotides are TGTGCCAGCAGCCCCACAGGAAACTCCTACAATGAGCAGTTCTTC. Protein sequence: CASSPTGNSYNEQFF.